Below, 23 T cell receptor beta chains from the same sample are listed, as sequenced in a study of Ad26.COV2.S vaccination and SARS-CoV-2 variants. Treatment noted: about 20 received Ad26.COV2.S at low or high dose, single or two shots; several received placebo; per-sample allocation not given. Material that was analyzed had been drawn on day 63 after the first vaccine or placebo injection. Method: immunoSEQ multiplex PCR; TCRdb's copy keeps in-frame clones and lacks some. The sample consists of about 350,000 clones, 70% to 90% of them appearing once. Sequencing was performed on peripheral blood, taken in a trial of Ad26.COV2.S vaccine versus placebo. These receptors all stem from a person aged 18-60 years who received the Ad26.COV2.S COVID-19 vaccine or a placebo.

J is TRBJ2-7 and V is TRBV7-2; TRBD2 matches at 7 bases. This CDR3 contains 14 residues. V dropped 5 bases and J dropped 7; count of bases not matched to a gene: 11. CDR1 and CDR2 from the germline V gene are SGHTA and FQGNSA. The CDR3 reads CASSTSWGGREQYF. The CDR3 coding sequence is TGTGCCAGCAGCACCTCGTGGGGAGGGAGGGAGCAGTACTTC.

The V call is TRBV21-1, the J call TRBJ2-2; the table gives TRBD2 as D, unverified against the DNA. TRBV21-1 is shown as a pseudogene. The CDR3 extends over 13 amino acids. Here the CDR3 reads CATPIRRRGELFF. CDR3 nucleotide sequence: TGTGCCACTCCCATCAGGAGGCGAGGGGAGCTGTTTTTT.

Details on this clone: One junction end disagrees with the germline gene, perhaps due to a read error. This chain joins TRBV10-3 and TRBJ2-5; either TRBD1 or TRBD2 may supply D (5 bases each). This CDR3 has 14 amino acids. The germline V gene has CDR1 ENHRY and CDR2 SYGVKD. The chain's CDR3 is CAISGGRLQETQYF. CDR3 bases: TGTGCTATCAGTGGGGGACGCCTACAAGAGACCCAGTACTTC.

The rearrangement links TRBV5-1 to TRBJ2-5; the match to TRBD1 covers 8 bases. Germline V gene sequence: CDR1 SGHRS, CDR2 YFSETQ. The V gene end was trimmed by 3 bases and the J gene end by 5 bases; junction bases not matched to a gene: 3. The CDR3 runs 13 residues. The CDR3 DNA follows: TGCGCCAGCAGCTCGGACAGGGCGGAGACCCAGTACTTC. It codes for CASSSDRAETQYF. The whole variable domain, remainder taken from reference TRBV5-1 and TRBJ2-5, is KAGVTQTPRYLIKTRGQQVTLSCSPISGHRSVSWYQQTPGQGLQFLFEYFSETQRNKGNFPGRFSGRQFSNSRSEMNVSTLELGDSALYLCASSSDRAETQYFGPGTRLLVL.

V usage is TRBV6-2 or TRBV6-3 and J usage is TRBJ1-5; TRBD1 might be the D (5 bases). This CDR3 region has 14 residues. The V end was cut by 4 bases, the J end by 2 bases, with 9 bases between. Germline assignment: CDR1 MNHEY and CDR2 SVGEGT. The CDR3 loop reads CASSSPGRNQPQHF. The CDR3 nucleotides read TGTGCCAGCAGTTCCCCGGGACGCAATCAGCCCCAGCATTTT.

The rearrangement links TRBV7-2 to TRBJ2-4; perhaps TRBD2 as D (5 bases). Germline assignment: CDR1 SGHTA and CDR2 FQGNSA. The CDR3 spans 15 residues. Trimming shortened V by 5 bases and J by 0 bases, and 11 bases separated the two germline ends. In DNA, the CDR3 is TGTGCCAGCAGCCCAAGGACTCTAGCCAAAAACATTCAGTACTTC. Its translation is CASSPRTLAKNIQYF.

The rearrangement uses TRBV19 and TRBJ2-1; 9 nucleotides match TRBD2. The CDR3 spans 13 residues. The J segment lost 4 bases and the V segment lost 7 bases, leaving 2 bases of the junction unmatched. CDR1 is LNHDA, CDR2 SQIVND, per germline (reference sequence). The CDR3 protein is CASTSGKYNEQFF. For the CDR3, the DNA is TGTGCCAGTACTAGCGGGAAATACAATGAGCAGTTCTTC.

The chain uses TRBV18 and TRBJ1-4, with D unresolved. The CDR3 runs to 14 residues. V was pared by 2 bases and J by 3 bases, with 7 bases between. The germline V gene encodes CDR1 KGHSH and CDR2 LQKENI. The CDR3 protein is CASSPSSSNEKLFF. Here the CDR3 DNA reads TGTGCCAGCTCACCAAGTTCTTCTAATGAAAAACTGTTTTTT.

CDR3 DNA sequence: TGTGCCAGCAGCTTGTCCACCTTCAATCAGCCCCAGCATTTT. Amino acids: CASSLSTFNQPQHF. The chain carries TRBV5-6 and TRBJ1-5; D unclear. The CDR3 extends over 14 amino acids. The V and J ends lost 1 base and 3 bases respectively, with 8 bases between them. Germline CDR1 is SGHDT and CDR2 is YYEEEE.

This clone has more than one count but fewer than ten. This specimen includes other DNA sequences encoding the same CDR3. The V and J genes are TRBV18 and TRBJ2-1; D gene unclear. Trimming removed 2 bases at V and 9 bases at J, with 8 bases between. The CDR3 is 12 residues long. Per the germline V gene, CDR1 is KGHSH and CDR2 is LQKENI. The CDR3 bases are TGTGCCAGCTCACCAGCTTGGGGTGAGCAGTTCTTC. Its translation: CASSPAWGEQFF.

The V gene is TRBV10-3, the J gene TRBJ2-2, with 9 bases lining up with TRBD2. This CDR3 contains 15 residues. The germline V gene has CDR1 ENHRY and CDR2 SYGVKD. With V trimmed by 5 bases and J by 7 bases, 8 bases remained unmatched. Written as DNA, the CDR3 is TGTGCCATCAGTACCGGGACTAGCCCGGTCGGGGAGCTGTTTTTT. Its translation: CAISTGTSPVGELFF.

The chain carries TRBV5-6 and TRBJ1-1, with TRBD1 matching over 9 bases. The germline gives CDR1 SGHDT, CDR2 YYEEEE. The CDR3 has 17 residues. Trimming cost V 4 bases and J 0 bases; bases outside gene matches: 10. CDR3 coding DNA: TGTGCCAGCAGCCCCAGACAAACAGGGGGCATGAACACTGAAGCTTTCTTT. The encoded protein is CASSPRQTGGMNTEAFF. The complete variable domain, with remaining parts taken from reference TRBV5-6 and TRBJ1-1, reads DAGVTQSPTHLIKTRGQQVTLRCSPKSGHDTVSWYQQALGQGPQFIFQYYEEEERQRGNFPDRFSGHQFPNYSSELNVNALLLGDSALYLCASSPRQTGGMNTEAFFGQGTRLTVV.

The rearrangement links TRBV5-1 to TRBJ2-7; 9 nucleotides align to TRBD1. V lost 2 bases and J lost 4; bases outside the gene matches: 4. This CDR3 has 14 amino acids. Per the germline V gene, CDR1 is SGHRS and CDR2 is YFSETQ. Written as DNA, the CDR3 is TGCGCCAGCAGCTTACAGGGGGCGCGATACGAGCAGTACTTC. Protein product: CASSLQGARYEQYF.

This clone appeared a few times. The chain employs TRBV5-4 and TRBJ1-1; 8 bases line up with TRBD1. Germline CDR1 reads SGHNT; CDR2 reads YYREEE (reference sequence). There are 14 residues in the CDR3. With 5 bases clipped from V and 1 base from J, the junction kept 4 bases outside the gene matches. The CDR3 loop reads CASSIGTGNTEAFF. CDR3 bases: TGTGCCAGCAGTATCGGGACAGGGAACACTGAAGCTTTCTTT.

This clone was seen ten or more times. The genes are TRBV5-1 and TRBJ2-7; 9 nucleotides match TRBD1. CDR3 length: 16 amino acids. In germline, CDR1 is SGHRS, CDR2 YFSETQ. J was trimmed by 4 bases and V by 6 bases; bases with no gene match: 14. CDR3 region: CASTQTQGAFRYEQYF. CDR3 sequence (DNA): TGCGCCAGCACCCAGACACAGGGGGCCTTTAGGTACGAGCAGTACTTC.

Only a few counts were recorded for this clone. This sequence joins TRBV12-5 and TRBJ1-2; TRBD1 is a possible D gene (5 bases). Deletions cut 0 bases from V and 8 bases from J, with 13 bases between. The CDR3 loop spans 14 amino acids. CDR1 and CDR2 (germline): LGHNT, FRNRAP. The DNA of the CDR3 is TGTGCTAGTGGTTTGGTACGCGTAGGGGTCGGCTACACCTTC. Amino acid sequence: CASGLVRVGVGYTF.

In its sample, this clone was seen a few times. The chain couples TRBV20-1 to TRBJ1-5; D remains ambiguous. This CDR3 comprises 14 residues. Trimming stripped 3 bases from V and 3 bases from J, with 12 bases between. Germline values: CDR1 DFQATT, CDR2 SNEGSKA (reference sequence). The DNA for the CDR3 is TGCAGTGCTAGTAACGCTGCGGACAATCAGCCCCAGCATTTT. Translation gives CSASNAADNQPQHF.

The V call is TRBV30, the J call TRBJ1-2; 10 bases match TRBD1. Germline CDR1 reads GTSNPN; CDR2 reads SVGIG (reference sequence). After removal of 7 bases from V and 3 bases from J, the junction contained 5 bases not matched to a gene. The length of the CDR3 is 13 residues. In DNA form, the CDR3 reads TGTGCCTCAACGGACAGGGGGGACTATGGCTACACCTTC. As protein: CASTDRGDYGYTF. The full variable domain, with the rest looked up from reference TRBV30 and TRBJ1-2, is SQTIHQWPATLVQPVGSPLSLECTVEGTSNPNLYWYRQAAGRGLQLLFYSVGIGQISSEVPQNLSASRPQDRQFILSSKKLLLSDSGFYLCASTDRGDYGYTFGSGTRLTVV.

This chain uses TRBV24-1 with TRBJ2-1; D may match TRBD1 or TRBD2 (5 bases each). The CDR3 is made up of 15 amino acids. The germline CDR1 and CDR2 sequences are KGHDR and SFDVKD. V gave up 7 bases and J gave up 9 bases, with 21 bases separating them. The CDR3 spells CATRPLPGRLGEQFF. CDR3 nucleotide sequence: TGTGCCACCAGGCCGCTTCCGGGACGGCTGGGTGAGCAGTTCTTC.

The chain recombines TRBV3-1 (or the pseudogene TRBV3-2) with TRBJ1-4, with D perhaps TRBD1 (5 bases). V lost 3 bases and J lost 8, with 13 bases in between. CDR3 length: 14 amino acids. Germline V CDR1 and CDR2: LGHDT, YNNKEL (reference sequence). CDR3 region: CASSHAAGREKLFF. CDR3 nucleotides: TGTGCCAGCAGCCACGCGGCAGGGAGAGAAAAACTGTTTTTT.

The chain couples TRBV5-5 to TRBJ1-5, with D possibly being TRBD1 (5 bases). The CDR3 length is 14 residues. Trimming took 0 bases from V and 3 from J, leaving 7 bases between them. Germline CDR1 and CDR2: SGHKS and YYEKEE (reference sequence). CDR3 DNA: TGTGCCAGCAGCTTGGGGACAACCAATCAGCCCCAGCATTTT. Amino acid sequence: CASSLGTTNQPQHF.

This clone has only a few counts. The J gene is TRBJ2-7, the V gene TRBV6-2 or TRBV6-3, with D perhaps matching TRBD2 (6 bases). Looked up from germline, CDR1 is MNHEY and CDR2 is SVGEGT. CDR3 length: 15 amino acids. Trimming pared 5 bases from V and 7 bases from J, leaving 21 bases between. The CDR3 nucleotides read TGTGCCAGCAGTCGGCTTCTAGGACCCGCGGGGGAGCAGTACTTC. Its translation: CASSRLLGPAGEQYF.

This sequence joins TRBV7-9 and TRBJ2-7; 13 nucleotides line up with TRBD2. The CDR3 is 14 residues long. Trimming took 5 bases from V and 3 from J; bases not matched to a gene: 1. Germline V gene data show CDR1 as SEHNR and CDR2 as FQNEAQ (reference sequence). The CDR3 sequence is CASSRTSGSYEQYF. In DNA, the CDR3 is TGTGCCAGCAGCAGGACTAGCGGGAGCTACGAGCAGTACTTC.